This T cell receptor (beta chain) was sequenced in a study of T cells in Graves' hyperthyroidism and ophthalmopathy. Using RNA transcripts as the source, TCR beta CDR3 regions were amplified. RT-PCR in the first round (using the HTBI primer set) targeted the TCR CDR3. MiXCR was run by TCRdb on the multiplex PCR reads, yielding one entry per CDR3 protein. Among about 740,000 distinct CDR3 sequences listed, less than 15% were seen once. This clonotype appeared a few times. Germline V lookup: CDR1 SGDLS, CDR2 YYNGEE. CDR3 length equals 20 residues. V gave up 1 base and J gave up 0 bases; unmatched junction bases: 14.

This clonotype was sampled from a woman between 18 and 29 years old with Graves' hyperthyroidism. The sample consisted of blood. J is TRBJ2-1 and V is TRBV9; 9 nucleotides agree with TRBD2. The CDR3 loop reads CASSVTGTSGHFSSYNEQFF. CDR3 sequence (DNA): TGTGCCAGCAGCGTAACTGGAACTAGCGGGCACTTCAGCTCCTACAATGAGCAGTTCTTC.